This is a list of T cell receptor beta chains from one sample in a study of blood T cell repertoires in COVID-19. TCRdb's table, derived via immunoSEQ multiplex PCR, lists solely in-frame clones and lacks some. The sample records about 380,000 clones, more than 80% being singletons. Sequenced sample: peripheral blood. The receptors stem from a man between 40 and 49 years old with acute or convalescent COVID-19. CDR3s include the opening cysteine and the closing phenylalanine or tryptophan. A D gene is named only where the DNA matches it firmly. Where a row states a size, it is once, few, many or the class of an expanded clone; other rows omit it.

size,J,D,V,CDR3,DNA
.,TRBJ2-1,TRBD1,TRBV6-2/TRBV6-3,CASSYSDRGLSFNEQFF,TGTGCCAGCAGTTACTCGGACAGGGGTCTTTCCTTCAATGAGCAGTTCTTC
.,TRBJ2-1,TRBD2,TRBV4-2,CASSHAWTSGTGNEQFF,TGTGCCAGCAGCCACGCCTGGACTAGCGGGACTGGGAATGAGCAGTTCTTC
.,TRBJ2-7,.,TRBV30,CAWSVQHEQYF,TGTGCCTGGAGTGTACAGCACGAGCAGTACTTC
once,TRBJ1-4,.,TRBV7-2,CASSLDRRSPNEKLFF,TGTGCCAGCAGCTTAGATCGACGGAGTCCTAATGAAAAACTGTTTTTT
.,TRBJ2-5,.,TRBV19,CASSIFEEGAETQYF,TGTGCCAGTAGTATTTTTGAGGAAGGGGCAGAGACCCAGTACTTC
few,TRBJ1-5,TRBD1,TRBV3-1/TRBV3-2,CASSLGQGRQPQHF,TGTGCCAGCAGCCTGGGACAGGGACGTCAGCCCCAGCATTTT
.,TRBJ1-5,.,TRBV6-5,CASSYSRGNQPQHF,TGTGCCAGCAGTTACAGTCGGGGCAATCAGCCCCAGCATTTT
.,TRBJ1-1,TRBD1,TRBV10-3,CAISVGQGNTEAFF,TGTGCCATCAGTGTCGGACAGGGCAACACTGAAGCTTTCTTT
many,TRBJ2-1,.,TRBV7-2,CASSLLFGRESEQFF,TGTGCCAGCAGCTTACTGTTCGGGAGAGAGAGTGAGCAGTTCTTC
.,TRBJ1-5,TRBD1,TRBV9,CASSPGRGGGNQPQHF,TGTGCCAGCAGCCCTGGGAGAGGGGGCGGCAATCAGCCCCAGCATTTT
.,TRBJ2-7,.,TRBV4-1,CASSPTTGDYEQYF,TGCGCCAGCAGCCCTACGACAGGCGATTACGAGCAGTACTTC
.,TRBJ2-1,.,TRBV4-2,CASSPPAGGNNEQFF,TGTGCCAGCAGCCCTCCAGCGGGCGGGAACAATGAGCAGTTCTTC
many,TRBJ2-4,TRBD1,TRBV28,CAIVKQGWEDIQYF,TGTGCCATCGTGAAACAGGGGTGGGAAGACATTCAGTACTTC
.,TRBJ2-7,TRBD2,TRBV4-3,CASSQGSGGAADEQYF,TGCGCCAGCAGCCAAGGTAGCGGGGGGGCCGCGGACGAGCAGTACTTC
.,TRBJ2-3,.,TRBV28,CASSFSVSTDTQYF,TGTGCCAGCAGTTTTTCAGTCAGCACAGATACGCAGTATTTT
.,TRBJ2-1,.,TRBV21-1,CASSIRQGVDEQFF,TGTGCCAGCAGCATTCGACAGGGGGTCGATGAGCAGTTCTTC
.,TRBJ2-7,TRBD1,TRBV2,CASRDGTGGFEQYF,TGTGCCAGCAGAGACGGGACAGGGGGTTTCGAGCAGTACTTC
.,TRBJ1-1,.,TRBV5-4,CASSLVWEDTEAFF,TGTGCCAGCAGCTTGGTTTGGGAGGACACTGAAGCTTTCTTT
.,TRBJ1-1,TRBD1,TRBV7-9,CASSYGTGEAFF,TGTGCCAGCAGCTATGGGACAGGGGAAGCTTTCTTT
.,TRBJ2-3,TRBD1,TRBV4-1,CASSPRQGNPDTQYF,TGCGCCAGCAGCCCGAGACAGGGAAACCCAGATACGCAGTATTTT
.,TRBJ1-4,.,TRBV29-1,CSACTATNEKLFF,TGCAGCGCGTGTACTGCAACTAATGAAAAACTGTTTTTT
.,TRBJ2-2,TRBD1,TRBV7-9,CASSLTGWNTGELFF,TGTGCCAGCAGCCTGACAGGGTGGAACACCGGGGAGCTGTTTTTT
once,TRBJ1-5,.,TRBV30,CAWKGEANQPQHF,TGTGCCTGGAAAGGTGAGGCAAATCAGCCCCAGCATTTT
.,TRBJ2-5,.,TRBV27,CASSLSVGGETQYF,TGTGCCAGCAGTTTATCGGTAGGGGGAGAGACCCAGTACTTC
once,TRBJ2-2,TRBD2,TRBV4-1,CASSRVLAGGPGELFF,TGCGCCAGCAGCCGGGTGCTAGCGGGAGGCCCCGGGGAGCTGTTTTTT
.,TRBJ1-1,.,TRBV7-2,CASSPDGAMNTEAFF,TGTGCCAGCAGCCCCGATGGAGCGATGAACACTGAAGCTTTCTTT
.,TRBJ2-3,TRBD2,TRBV7-6,CASSFGGDTTDTQYF,TGTGCCAGCAGCTTCGGGGGGGATACCACAGATACGCAGTATTTT
.,TRBJ1-2,.,TRBV6-5,CASRRDWHYGYTF,TGTGCCAGCAGACGGGACTGGCACTATGGCTACACCTTC
.,TRBJ1-2,TRBD1,TRBV2,CASSGTGDFYGYTF,TGTGCCAGCAGCGGGACAGGGGATTTCTATGGCTACACCTTC
.,TRBJ1-1,TRBD1,TRBV25-1,CASRSGQGTMAFF,TGTGCCAGCCGGTCTGGACAGGGCACTATGGCTTTCTTT
.,TRBJ2-7,.,TRBV3-1/TRBV3-2,CASSQDAAGGREQYF,TGTGCCAGCAGCCAAGATGCGGCAGGGGGGCGGGAGCAGTACTTC